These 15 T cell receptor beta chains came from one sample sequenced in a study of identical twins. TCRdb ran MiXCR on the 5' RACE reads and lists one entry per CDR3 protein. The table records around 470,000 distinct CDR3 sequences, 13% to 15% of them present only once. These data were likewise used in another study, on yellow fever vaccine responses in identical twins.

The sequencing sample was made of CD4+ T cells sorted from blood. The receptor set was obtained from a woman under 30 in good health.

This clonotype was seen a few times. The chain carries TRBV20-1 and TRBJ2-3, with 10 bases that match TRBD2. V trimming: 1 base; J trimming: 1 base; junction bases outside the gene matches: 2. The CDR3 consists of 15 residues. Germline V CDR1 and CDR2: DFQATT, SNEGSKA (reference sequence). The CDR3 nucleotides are TGCAGTGCTAGAGTTCTAGCGGGGGGCACAGATACGCAGTATTTT. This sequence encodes CSARVLAGGTDTQYF.

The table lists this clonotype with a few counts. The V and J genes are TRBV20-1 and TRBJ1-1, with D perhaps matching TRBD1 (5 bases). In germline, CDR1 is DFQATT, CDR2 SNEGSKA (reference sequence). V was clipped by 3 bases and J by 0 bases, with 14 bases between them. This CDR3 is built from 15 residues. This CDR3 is CSARGRRQLNTEAFF. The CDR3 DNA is TGCAGTGCTAGGGGGAGGAGACAGCTGAACACTGAAGCTTTCTTT.

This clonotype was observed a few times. This CDR3 is CASSLRGQDYEQYF. DNA of the CDR3: TGCGCCAGCAGCTTGCGGGGCCAGGACTACGAGCAGTACTTC. The chain couples TRBV5-1 to TRBJ2-7; D is tentatively TRBD1 or TRBD2 (5 bases each). The CDR3 contains 14 residues. Germline CDR1 is SGHRS and CDR2 is YFSETQ. Trimming stripped 1 base from V and 3 bases from J, with 11 bases between.

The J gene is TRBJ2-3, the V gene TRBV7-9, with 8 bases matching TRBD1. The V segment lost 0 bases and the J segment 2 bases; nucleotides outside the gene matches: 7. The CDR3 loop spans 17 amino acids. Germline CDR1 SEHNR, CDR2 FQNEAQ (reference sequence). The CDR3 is CASSLAPRQGNTDTQYF. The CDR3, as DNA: TGTGCCAGCAGCTTAGCCCCCCGACAGGGGAACACAGATACGCAGTATTTT.

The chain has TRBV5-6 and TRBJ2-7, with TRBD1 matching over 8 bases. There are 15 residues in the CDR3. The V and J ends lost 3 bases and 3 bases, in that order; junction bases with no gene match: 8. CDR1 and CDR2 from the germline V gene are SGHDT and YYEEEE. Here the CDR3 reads CASSYRDRSVYEQYF. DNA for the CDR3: TGTGCCAGCAGCTACCGGGACAGGAGCGTCTACGAGCAGTACTTC.

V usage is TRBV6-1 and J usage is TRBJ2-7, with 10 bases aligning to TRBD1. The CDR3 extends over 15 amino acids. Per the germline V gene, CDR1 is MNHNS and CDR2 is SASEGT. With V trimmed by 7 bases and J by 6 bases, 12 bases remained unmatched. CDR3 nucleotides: TGTGCCAGCACTCAATATGGGACAGGGGAGGGCGAGCAGTACTTC. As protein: CASTQYGTGEGEQYF.

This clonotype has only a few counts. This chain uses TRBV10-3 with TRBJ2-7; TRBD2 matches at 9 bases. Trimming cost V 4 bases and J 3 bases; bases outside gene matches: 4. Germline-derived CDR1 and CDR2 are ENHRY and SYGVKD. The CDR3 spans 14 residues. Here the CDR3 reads CAISGLAVNYEQYF. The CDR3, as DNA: TGTGCCATCAGTGGACTAGCGGTTAACTACGAGCAGTACTTC.

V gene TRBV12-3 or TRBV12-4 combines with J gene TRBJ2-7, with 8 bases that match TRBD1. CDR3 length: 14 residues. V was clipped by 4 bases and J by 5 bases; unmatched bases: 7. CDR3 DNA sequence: TGTGCCAGCAGTTCGATCGACAGGGGCAACGAGCAGTACTTC. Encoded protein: CASSSIDRGNEQYF.

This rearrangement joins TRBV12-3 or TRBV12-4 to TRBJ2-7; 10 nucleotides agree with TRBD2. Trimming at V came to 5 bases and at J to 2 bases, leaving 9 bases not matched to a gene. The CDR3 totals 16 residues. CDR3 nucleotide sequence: TGTGCCAGCAGTACTCGATCTAGCGGGGGAACCTACGAGCAGTACTTC. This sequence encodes CASSTRSSGGTYEQYF.

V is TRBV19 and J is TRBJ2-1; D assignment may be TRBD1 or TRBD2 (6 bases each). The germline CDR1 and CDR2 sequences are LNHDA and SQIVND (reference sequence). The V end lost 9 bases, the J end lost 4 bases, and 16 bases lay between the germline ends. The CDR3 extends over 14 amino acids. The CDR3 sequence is CASKSGAGYNEQFF. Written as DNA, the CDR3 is TGTGCCAGCAAATCGGGGGCTGGGTACAATGAGCAGTTCTTC.

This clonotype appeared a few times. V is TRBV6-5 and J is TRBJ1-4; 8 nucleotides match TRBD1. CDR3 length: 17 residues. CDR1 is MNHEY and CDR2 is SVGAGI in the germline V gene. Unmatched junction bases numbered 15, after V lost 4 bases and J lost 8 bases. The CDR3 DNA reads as TGTGCCAGCAGTTCGTCCTTCACAGGGGGTTTACGAGAAAAACTGTTTTTT. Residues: CASSSSFTGGLREKLFF.

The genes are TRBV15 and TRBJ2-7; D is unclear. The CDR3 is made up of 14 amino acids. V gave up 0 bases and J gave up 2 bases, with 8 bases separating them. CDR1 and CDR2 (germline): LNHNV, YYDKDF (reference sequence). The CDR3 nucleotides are TGTGCCACCAGCAGAGACGATGTGACCTACGAGCAGTACTTC. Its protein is CATSRDDVTYEQYF.

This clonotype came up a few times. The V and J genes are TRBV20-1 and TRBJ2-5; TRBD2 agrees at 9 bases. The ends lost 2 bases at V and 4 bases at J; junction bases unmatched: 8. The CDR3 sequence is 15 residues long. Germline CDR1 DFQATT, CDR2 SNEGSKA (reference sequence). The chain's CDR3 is CSARSLREGLETQYF. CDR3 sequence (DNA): TGCAGTGCTAGATCTTTGCGGGAGGGCCTAGAGACCCAGTACTTC.

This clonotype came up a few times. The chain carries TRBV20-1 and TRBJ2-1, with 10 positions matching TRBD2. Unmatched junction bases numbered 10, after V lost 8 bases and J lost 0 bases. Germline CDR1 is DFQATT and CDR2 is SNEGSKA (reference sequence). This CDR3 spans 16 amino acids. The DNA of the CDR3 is TGCAGTTTGAGTAGCGGGGGGCCGAGCTCCTACAATGAGCAGTTCTTC. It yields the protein CSLSSGGPSSYNEQFF.

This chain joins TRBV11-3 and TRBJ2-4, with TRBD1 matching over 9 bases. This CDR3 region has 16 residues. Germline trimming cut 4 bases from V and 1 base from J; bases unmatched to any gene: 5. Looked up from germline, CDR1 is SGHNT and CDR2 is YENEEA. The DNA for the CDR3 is TGTGCCAGCAGCTCAAACAGGGGGCTGGCCAAAAACATTCAGTACTTC. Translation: CASSSNRGLAKNIQYF.